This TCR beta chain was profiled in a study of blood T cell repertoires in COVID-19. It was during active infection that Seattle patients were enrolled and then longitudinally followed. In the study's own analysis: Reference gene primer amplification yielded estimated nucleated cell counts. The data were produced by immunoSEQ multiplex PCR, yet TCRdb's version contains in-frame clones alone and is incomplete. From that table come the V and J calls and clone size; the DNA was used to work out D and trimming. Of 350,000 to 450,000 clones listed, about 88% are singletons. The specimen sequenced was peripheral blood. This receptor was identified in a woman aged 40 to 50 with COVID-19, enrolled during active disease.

The CDR3, as DNA: TGTGCCAGCAAATTTACGGGGGGGGTCTACGAGCAGTACTTC. Translation gives CASKFTGGVYEQYF. The chain uses TRBV27 and TRBJ2-7; 8 nucleotides match TRBD2. V lost 7 bases and J lost 3; bases outside the gene matches: 8. The CDR3 extends over 14 amino acids. CDR1 is MNHEY and CDR2 is SMNVEV in the germline V gene (reference sequence).